Listed below are T cell receptor beta chains from one sample, sequenced in a study of blood T cells in healthy people across ages. Each CDR3 protein is one row after TCRdb ran MiXCR on the 5' RACE reads. Among 1.5 million to 1.8 million distinct CDR3 sequences listed, approximately 42% were seen once. The specimen sequenced was blood. The receptors were gathered from a woman younger than 30 in good health. Both conserved end residues are part of each CDR3. The D gene is left open where the match is weak. Expanded clones are given a class, and other clones once, few, many or no size at all.

TRBJ2-5 | TRBV6-5 | NA | TRBD2 | CASSYGLAALRETQYF | TGTGCCAGCAGTTACGGGCTAGCGGCCCTCAGAGAGACCCAGTACTTC
TRBJ2-7 | TRBV20-1 | once | NA | CSVEDRTITYEQYF | TGCAGTGTGGAGGACCGTACAATTACCTACGAGCAGTACTTC
TRBJ2-2 | TRBV29-1 | NA | NA | CSVPTPANTGELFF | TGCAGCGTTCCAACCCCGGCCAACACCGGGGAGCTGTTTTTT
TRBJ2-7 | TRBV15 | few | TRBD2 | CAISTGTSGSRYEQYF | TGTGCCATCTCTACCGGGACTAGCGGTTCACGCTACGAGCAGTACTTC
TRBJ1-5 | TRBV7-2 | NA | NA | CASSFQVDQPQHF | TGTGCCAGCAGCTTCCAGGTCGATCAGCCCCAGCATTTT
TRBJ1-2 | TRBV7-9 | few | TRBD1 | CASSSTGTGPFNGYTF | TGTGCCAGCAGCTCAACCGGGACAGGTCCTTTTAATGGCTACACCTTC
TRBJ1-5 | TRBV20-1 | NA | NA | CSAPVYNQPQHF | TGCAGTGCTCCTGTCTACAATCAGCCCCAGCATTTT
TRBJ1-5 | TRBV6-6 | NA | NA | CASSGNQPQHF | TGTGCCAGCAGCGGCAATCAGCCCCAGCATTTT
TRBJ2-7 | TRBV7-2 | NA | TRBD2 | CASSLGSGRGREQYF | TGTGCCAGCAGCTTAGGTAGCGGGAGAGGTCGCGAGCAGTACTTC
TRBJ2-7 | TRBV10-3 | NA | TRBD2 | CATKAGQEAYEQYF | TGTGCCACCAAAGCGGGGCAGGAAGCCTACGAGCAGTACTTC
TRBJ2-7 | TRBV29-1 | many | NA | CSVEDLNEQYF | TGCAGCGTTGAAGATCTTAACGAGCAGTACTTC
TRBJ2-4 | TRBV5-4 | NA | TRBD2 | CASSAGTSLDIQYF | TGTGCCAGCAGCGCCGGGACTAGCTTAGACATTCAGTACTTC
TRBJ2-1 | TRBV12-3/TRBV12-4 | few | TRBD2 | CASIPRGLAGIGAEQFF | TGTGCCAGCATTCCTAGGGGACTAGCGGGGATAGGGGCTGAGCAGTTCTTC
TRBJ2-3 | TRBV3-1 | NA | NA | CASSQGYLSTDTQYF | TGTGCCAGCAGCCAAGGTTACCTTAGCACAGATACGCAGTATTTT
TRBJ1-2 | TRBV7-2 | few | TRBD1 | CASSLAPGGYGYTF | TGTGCCAGCAGCTTAGCTCCAGGGGGCTATGGCTACACCTTC
TRBJ2-1 | TRBV27 | NA | TRBD1 | CASSLSASGTGDVQFF | TGTGCCAGCAGTTTATCCGCATCCGGGACAGGGGATGTGCAGTTCTTC
TRBJ2-5 | TRBV7-2 | NA | NA | CASSLRPSATKETQYF | TGTGCCAGCAGCTTAAGGCCTAGCGCTACGAAAGAGACCCAGTACTTC
TRBJ2-7 | TRBV24-1 | few | TRBD2 | CATSDSLAGAGEQYF | TGTGCCACCAGTGATTCTCTAGCGGGAGCCGGCGAGCAGTACTTC
TRBJ1-2 | TRBV12-3/TRBV12-4 | many | TRBD1 | CASSSGQGNYGYTF | TGTGCCAGCAGTTCCGGACAGGGTAACTATGGCTACACCTTC
TRBJ1-1 | TRBV6-2/TRBV6-3 | NA | NA | CASSPSDAFVAFF | TGTGCCAGCAGCCCCTCGGACGCCTTTGTGGCTTTCTTT
TRBJ2-1 | TRBV12-3/TRBV12-4 | NA | NA | CASRPQGSAGGDEQFF | TGTGCCAGCAGACCTCAGGGGTCCGCAGGAGGGGATGAGCAGTTCTTC
TRBJ2-7 | TRBV6-6 | NA | TRBD2 | CASSRSAGGHEQYF | TGTGCCAGCAGCAGGTCGGCGGGGGGTCACGAGCAGTACTTC